This T cell receptor (beta chain) was captured in a study of regulatory T cells in long-lasting Graves disease. In the study overall: More than 5 years of antithyroid drugs with positive TSH receptor antibodies defined persistent Graves' disease.

Sequencing libraries for TCR beta were prepared with iRepertoire HTBI primers and Arm-PCR of CDR3 regions. TCRdb fed the multiplex PCR reads into MiXCR, producing one record per CDR3 protein. The table records 430,000 or so distinct CDR3 sequences, about 21% of them present only once. This clonotype was counted many times. What it binds is not known. Time point denoted: persistent/refractory GD, antithyroid drugs over 5 years with positive TRAb. The authors made the TCR library using RNA they extracted from PBMCs. The germline V gene has CDR1 MDHEN and CDR2 SYDVKM. The CDR3 extends over 13 amino acids. Trimming took off 10 bases at V and 5 bases at J, with 17 bases between the two ends. Overall study findings and caveats: With persistent disease, TRBV28, TRBJ1-2 and TRBJ2-5 were the favored segments. Small sample size may have lowered accuracy.

Sequencing was performed on peripheral blood mononuclear cells (PBMCs), taken when the disease was refractory, from a patient treated with antithyroid drugs. The V and J genes are TRBV28 and TRBJ2-5; perhaps D is TRBD1 or TRBD2 (5 bases each). The sequence came from a female donor with Graves disease. CDR3 sequence (DNA): TGTGCCACTGGCGGCGGGTGGGGGGAGACCCAGTACTTC. This translates into CATGGGWGETQYF.